The source of this TCR beta chain is a study of blood T cell repertoires in COVID-19. Study at large: Spain, Italy and the United States supplied samples that represented acute and convalescent COVID-19. Sources were T cells, B-cell-depleted T cells, or PBMCs; the material itself was cDNA or gDNA.

Per the authors' pipeline: Nucleated cell number was recorded as an estimate derived from reference gene primer amplification. The protocol was immunoSEQ multiplex PCR, while the TCRdb copy is restricted to in-frame clones and leaves out a portion. V and J calls and clone size are given by that table; D and trimming were obtained from the DNA. In the table there are about 160,000 clones, roughly 81% of which are singletons. Seattle patients were enrolled while actively infected and followed longitudinally. The clonotype originates from a woman aged 50 to 60 with COVID-19, enrolled during active disease. Source material: peripheral blood.

The CDR3 nucleotides read TGTGCCAGCAGCGGGACGGGGTTTAGTCGTGGCTACACCTTC. It encodes CASSGTGFSRGYTF. V is TRBV9 and J is TRBJ1-2; D is ambiguous. This CDR3 spans 14 amino acids. Trimming removed 3 bases at V and 7 bases at J, with 16 bases between. The germline V gene encodes CDR1 SGDLS and CDR2 YYNGEE.